Following are 6 T cell receptor beta chains from one sample sequenced in a study of shared clonotypes between healthy human individuals. Only CD45RO-negative cells positively selected for CCR7 counted as naive CD8 cells, so terminally differentiated effector memory CD45RA+ cells were excluded. Some clones are missing from TCRdb's copy, which holds only in-frame ones; the method was immunoSEQ multiplex PCR. The sample consists of about 680,000 clones, 92% of them appearing once. Sequenced input: naive CD8+ T cells sorted from blood. These receptors came from a man in his thirties or forties in good health.

The chain joins TRBV4-1 to TRBJ2-1, with D perhaps matching TRBD1 (5 bases). CDR3 size: 15 residues. Deletions cut 10 bases from V and 4 bases from J, with 20 bases between. In germline, CDR1 is MGHRA, CDR2 YSYEKL. The CDR3 loop reads CATLGQGKSYNEQFF. DNA of the CDR3: TGCGCCACCCTGGGTCAGGGAAAGAGTTACAATGAGCAGTTCTTC.

The chain is built from TRBV27 and TRBJ2-7; a weak D match, TRBD2 (6 bases). The CDR3 runs to 16 residues. V gave up 2 bases and J gave up 1 base, with 15 bases separating them. Germline V lookup: CDR1 MNHEY, CDR2 SMNVEV (reference sequence). CDR3 nucleotides: TGTGCCAGCAGTTTAGGGGGGATGGGCCGATCCTACGAGCAGTACTTC. Translated: CASSLGGMGRSYEQYF.

In regard to this clone: This sample also contains other DNA sequences that code for the same CDR3. This chain connects TRBV27 to TRBJ2-2; D call uncertain. Per germline, CDR1 MNHEY and CDR2 SMNVEV (reference sequence). V lost 3 bases and J lost 0, with 5 bases in between. There are 14 residues in the CDR3. The CDR3 protein is CASSLAANTGELFF. CDR3 sequence (DNA): TGTGCCAGCAGTTTGGCAGCGAACACCGGGGAGCTGTTTTTT.

Of note for this clone: Other DNA variants within this sample encode the same CDR3. The chain uses TRBV15 and TRBJ1-1; TRBD1 might be the D (5 bases). Germline V CDR1 and CDR2: LNHNV, YYDKDF (reference sequence). V lost 0 bases and J lost 2, with 10 bases in between. The CDR3 is made up of 15 amino acids. CDR3 sequence reads: CATSRDRGLNTEAFF. CDR3 in DNA: TGTGCCACCAGCAGAGATAGGGGCCTAAACACTGAAGCTTTCTTT.

The chain is built from TRBV27 and TRBJ2-7, with D possibly TRBD2 on 6 matching bases. CDR3 length: 15 residues. Between the trimmed V and J ends, which lost 2 bases and 0 bases, there was a span of 11 bases. The germline V gene has CDR1 MNHEY and CDR2 SMNVEV (reference sequence). The CDR3 DNA sequence: TGTGCCAGCAGTTTAACTTCCGGGAGCTCCTACGAGCAGTACTTC. Amino acid sequence: CASSLTSGSSYEQYF.

The gene calls are TRBV7-8 and TRBJ2-4; 13 bases map to TRBD2. The CDR3 spans 16 residues. Germline V gene lookup returns CDR1 SGHVS and CDR2 FQNEAQ. V dropped 5 bases and J dropped 1; count of bases not matched to a gene: 2. Here the CDR3 reads CASSPTSGRAKNIQYF. The CDR3 nucleotides read TGTGCCAGCAGCCCGACTAGCGGGAGGGCCAAAAACATTCAGTACTTC.